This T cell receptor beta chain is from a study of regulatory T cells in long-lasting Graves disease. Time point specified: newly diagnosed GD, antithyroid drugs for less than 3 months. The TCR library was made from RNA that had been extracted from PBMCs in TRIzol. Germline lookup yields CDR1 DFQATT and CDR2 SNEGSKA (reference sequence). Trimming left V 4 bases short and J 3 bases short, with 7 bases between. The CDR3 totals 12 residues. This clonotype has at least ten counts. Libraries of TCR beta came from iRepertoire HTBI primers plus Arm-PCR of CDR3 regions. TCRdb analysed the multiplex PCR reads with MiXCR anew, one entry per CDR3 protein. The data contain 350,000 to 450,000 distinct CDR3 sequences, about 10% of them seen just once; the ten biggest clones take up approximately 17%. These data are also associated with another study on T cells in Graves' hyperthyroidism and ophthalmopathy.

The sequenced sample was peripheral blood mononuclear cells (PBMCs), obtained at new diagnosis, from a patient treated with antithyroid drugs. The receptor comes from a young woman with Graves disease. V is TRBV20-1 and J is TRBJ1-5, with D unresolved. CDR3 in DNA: TGCAGTGCTACGCCAAACAATCAGCCCCAGCATTTT. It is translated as CSATPNNQPQHF.